This entry lists 9 T cell receptor beta chains sequenced from one sample in a study of cytomegalovirus exposure and HLA in healthy donors. Primers included in the PCR were 60 Vbeta and 13 Jbeta primers. The table came from immunoSEQ multiplex PCR; TCRdb's copy has only in-frame clones and leaves some out. The table lists 200,000 to 250,000 clones, about 78% of them singletons, with around 4% in the top ten. Sequenced input: PBMCs. The receptors shown here come from a male donor in good health and CMV-seronegative.

CDR3 coding DNA: TGCGCCAGCACCGACAAAACCGGGACAGTCTCCTACGAGCAGTACTTC. This gives the protein CASTDKTGTVSYEQYF. The chain uses TRBV5-1 and TRBJ2-7; 7 bases are a match to TRBD1. The CDR3 has 16 residues. The germline CDR1 and CDR2 sequences are SGHRS and YFSETQ. Trimming at V came to 6 bases and at J to 0 bases, leaving 12 bases not matched to a gene.

This clone was recorded only once. The chain combines TRBV30 with TRBJ2-7, with 8 positions matching TRBD1. Germline CDR1 reads GTSNPN; CDR2 reads SVGIG (reference sequence). V was pared by 2 bases and J by 7 bases, with 7 bases of the junction left unmatched. The CDR3 extends over 13 amino acids. The CDR3 nucleotides read TGTGCCTGGAGTCTGGGACAGGTTTATGAGCAGTACTTC. The encoded protein is CAWSLGQVYEQYF.

This clone has only one observation. The rearrangement joins TRBV6-4 to TRBJ2-3; 8 bases agree with TRBD2. J gave up 8 bases and V 2 bases, and 6 bases lay outside the gene matches. Germline V CDR1 and CDR2: MRHNA, SNTAGT. The length of the CDR3 is 14 residues. The CDR3: CASSDRLASGTQYF. DNA of the CDR3: TGTGCCAGCAGTGACAGACTAGCGTCGGGTACGCAGTATTTT.

The chain carries TRBV18 and TRBJ2-3; 8 bases agree with TRBD1. The trim removed 3 bases at V and 2 bases at J, leaving 10 bases unmatched. Germline values: CDR1 KGHSH, CDR2 LQKENI. This CDR3 has 17 amino acids. Here the CDR3 reads CASSPPSTGALTDTQYF. The DNA of the CDR3 is TGTGCCAGCTCACCTCCTTCGACAGGGGCCCTCACAGATACGCAGTATTTT. Full variable domain (rest looked up from reference TRBV18 and TRBJ2-3): NAGVMQNPRHLVRRRGQEARLRCSPMKGHSHVYWYRQLPEEGLKFMVYLQKENIIDESGMPKERFSAEFPKEGPSILRIQQVVRGDSAAYFCASSPPSTGALTDTQYFGPGTRLTVL.

The rearrangement uses TRBV7-9 and TRBJ1-2; the match to TRBD1 covers 10 bases. The CDR3 has 15 amino acids. In germline, CDR1 is SEHNR, CDR2 FQNEAQ (reference sequence). V was pared by 5 bases and J by 4 bases, with 7 bases of the junction left unmatched. CDR3 sequence (DNA): TGTGCCAGCAGCAACCCGACAGGGGGCGGCTATGGCTACACCTTC. This sequence encodes CASSNPTGGGYGYTF.

The CDR3 nucleotides are TGCGCCAGCAGCAGGAGCGGCGAAAACTACGAGCAGTACTTC. This sequence encodes CASSRSGENYEQYF. The genes are TRBV5-1 and TRBJ2-5; D possibly corresponds to TRBD2 (5 bases). The closer fit of TRBJ2-7 to the DNA end suggests the J call may be wrong. The V gene's germline CDR1 is SGHRS and CDR2 YFSETQ. The CDR3 is 14 residues long.

The chain links TRBV19 to TRBJ1-1; possible D gene TRBD1, 5 bases. The V gene lost 3 bases and the J gene lost 1 base, with 6 bases spanning the gap. Germline loops: CDR1 LNHDA, CDR2 SQIVND (reference sequence). The length of the CDR3 is 13 residues. CDR3: CASSMGQNTEAFF. As DNA, the CDR3 is TGTGCCAGTAGTATGGGGCAGAACACTGAAGCTTTCTTT.

The gene calls are TRBV5-5 and TRBJ1-5; 9 positions agree with TRBD1. The CDR3 has 18 amino acids. Germline V gene data show CDR1 as SGHKS and CDR2 as YYEKEE (reference sequence). The junction had 13 bases not matched to a gene; V was cut back by 4 bases and J by 2 bases. This CDR3 is CASSRGVGTGNGNQPQHF. In DNA, the CDR3 is TGTGCCAGCAGCCGGGGTGTCGGGACAGGGAATGGCAATCAGCCCCAGCATTTT.

The chain has TRBV7-2 and TRBJ2-7, with 7 positions matching TRBD2. The CDR3 is 16 residues long. The V and J ends lost 2 bases and 4 bases, in that order; junction bases with no gene match: 11. CDR1 and CDR2 from the germline V gene are SGHTA and FQGNSA. Here the CDR3 reads CASSLPGGRVQYEQYF. CDR3 coding DNA: TGTGCCAGCAGCTTACCGGGAGGCAGGGTACAATACGAGCAGTACTTC.